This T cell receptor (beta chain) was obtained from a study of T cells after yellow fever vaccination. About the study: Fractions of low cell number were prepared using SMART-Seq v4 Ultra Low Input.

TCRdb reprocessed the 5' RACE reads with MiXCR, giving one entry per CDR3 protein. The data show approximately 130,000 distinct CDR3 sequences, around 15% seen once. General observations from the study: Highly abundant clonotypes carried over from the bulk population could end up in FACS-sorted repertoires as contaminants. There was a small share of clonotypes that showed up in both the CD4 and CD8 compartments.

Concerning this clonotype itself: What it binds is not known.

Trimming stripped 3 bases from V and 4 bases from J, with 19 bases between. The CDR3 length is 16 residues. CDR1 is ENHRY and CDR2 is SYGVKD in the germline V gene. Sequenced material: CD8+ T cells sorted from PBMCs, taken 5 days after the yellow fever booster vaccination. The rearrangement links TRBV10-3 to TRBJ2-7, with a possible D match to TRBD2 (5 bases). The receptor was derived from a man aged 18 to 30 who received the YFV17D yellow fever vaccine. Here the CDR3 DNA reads TGTGCCATCAGTGAATATCCCGAGGGAGTAAGGTACGAGCAGTACTTC. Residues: CAISEYPEGVRYEQYF.